This T cell receptor beta chain was recorded in a study of response to subunit inactivated influenza vaccine. Each CDR3 protein is one row after TCRdb ran MiXCR on the RT-PCR reads. Found here are 500,000 to 550,000 distinct CDR3 sequences, roughly 25% of them singletons; the top ten hold 2.5% to 3%. The CDR3 is made up of 17 amino acids. V was shortened by 1 base and J by 6 bases, with 21 bases between the two germline ends. Germline values: CDR1 SGDLS, CDR2 YYNGEE. This sample was shared with a second study, whose subject was T cells expressing NK-cell markers. That study reports: It was by 5'RACE template switching with UMIs that TCR beta cDNA was made. In about six donors, dominant CD3+CD56+NKG2C+ clones formed roughly 1.0-8% of CD8+ cells.

This clonotype originated in a man in his fifties or sixties who received an inactivated influenza vaccine. The source was CD4+ T cells sorted from PBMCs, collected 11 to 12 days after vaccination. The chain links TRBV9 to TRBJ2-3, with a weak D call TRBD2 (6 bases). CDR3 coding DNA: TGTGCCAGCAGCGTACAGGCTAGCGCCAAAGAACGGGATACGCAGTATTTT. It codes for CASSVQASAKERDTQYF. Drawing the rest from reference TRBV9 and TRBJ2-3, the complete variable domain is DSGVTQTPKHLITATGQRVTLRCSPRSGDLSVYWYQQSLDQGLQFLIQYYNGEERAKGNILERFSAQQFPDLHSELNLSSLELGDSALYFCASSVQASAKERDTQYFGPGTRLTVL.